This TCR beta chain was captured by sequencing in a study of blood T cells in healthy people across ages. General study findings and limits: Diversity was higher, and naive CD4+ cells more numerous, in long-lived donors than in aged donors.

Worth noting for this clonotype: The antigen is unknown.

Germline CDR1 reads MNHNY; CDR2 reads SVGAGI (reference sequence). Unmatched junction bases numbered 2, after V lost 2 bases and J lost 1 base. The CDR3 is 14 residues long. Next came a second PCR, run for 7 to 11 cycles, which used a sample-barcoded 5' primer along with a J-beta primer mix. TCRdb recomputed calls from the 5' RACE reads with MiXCR, one row per CDR3 protein. Of hundreds of thousands of distinct CDR3 sequences in the sample, roughly 50% were seen once. The rearrangement joins TRBV6-6 to TRBJ2-7; 7 bases map to TRBD1. What was sequenced was blood. This clonotype originated in a woman in her sixties in good health. In DNA, the CDR3 is TGTGCCAGCAGTTACGCACAGGGGTCCTACGAGCAGTACTTC. Encoded protein: CASSYAQGSYEQYF.